These 5 T cell receptor beta chains were sequenced from one sample in a study of glioma-infiltrating T cells after dendritic cell vaccination (dated by TCRdb to about 2016). Libraries came from the immunoSEQ multiplex PCR assay. What TCRdb holds here is the immuneACCESS table cut down to in-frame rearrangements. Part of the clones is not present; checked against another copy, under half of the missing clones reflect an unresolved V gene, and the others are unexplained. Here the sample has approximately 85,000 clones; about 85% occur a single time. Of the sample, about 9.3% falls within the top ten clones. The time point label of this sample denotes: after dendritic cell vaccination, including at tumor progression/relapse. Sequenced material: blood, taken after dendritic cell vaccination. These TCRs come from a human donor with glioblastoma.

This clone appeared a single time. The chain links TRBV27 to TRBJ1-1, with TRBD1 identical over 8 bases. Germline V gene lookup returns CDR1 MNHEY and CDR2 SMNVEV (reference sequence). V lost 5 bases and J lost 4; bases outside the gene matches: 6. There are 14 residues in the CDR3. The DNA of the CDR3 is TGTGCCAGCAGTCCCCAGGGGGCGGGCACTGAAGCTTTCTTT. It specifies CASSPQGAGTEAFF.

The chain couples TRBV7-9 to TRBJ2-7; a weak D match, TRBD1 (5 bases). Looked up from germline, CDR1 is SEHNR and CDR2 is FQNEAQ (reference sequence). The CDR3 has 17 residues. The V end was cut by 1 base, the J end by 6 bases, with 22 bases between. The CDR3 DNA reads TGTGCCAGCAGCTTAGTTAGGGGCGGCATCTCTTCGGGCGAGCAGTACTTC. This sequence encodes CASSLVRGGISSGEQYF.

This chain links TRBV7-2 with TRBJ1-1; a weak D match, TRBD1 (6 bases). Deletions cut 3 bases from V and 4 bases from J, with 21 bases between. Germline assignment: CDR1 SGHTA and CDR2 FQGNSA. The CDR3 is 17 amino acids. The CDR3 DNA reads TGTGCCAGCAGCTTGCGGGGGCCCCCCTCTACCAGCACTGAAGCTTTCTTT. Its protein product is CASSLRGPPSTSTEAFF.

The chain is built from TRBV29-1 and TRBJ2-3, with 13 bases matching TRBD2. The V segment lost 7 bases and the J segment 8 bases; nucleotides outside the gene matches: 9. The germline CDR1 and CDR2 sequences are SQVTM and ANQGSEA. This CDR3 has 14 residues. CDR3 bases: TGCAGCGCAGGGACTAGCGGGGCGCAGCCTACGCAGTATTTT. Translating gives CSAGTSGAQPTQYF.

The V gene is TRBV27, the J gene TRBJ1-2; 8 nucleotides agree with TRBD1. The V gene's germline CDR1 is MNHEY and CDR2 SMNVEV (reference sequence). This CDR3 region has 13 residues. J was trimmed by 4 bases and V by 2 bases; bases with no gene match: 0. The CDR3: CASSLTGGYGYTF. The DNA of the CDR3 is TGTGCCAGCAGTTTAACAGGGGGCTATGGCTACACCTTC.